Sequencing of this T cell receptor beta chain was carried out in a study of TIL therapy for anti-PD-1-resistant metastatic lung cancer. The wider study: Tumors were harvested before any PD-1/PD-L1 blockade. Tumors had a median PD-L1 proportion score of more than 5%. Median tumor mutation burden was 1.5 mutations per megabase. Findings and caveats of the study: Infused TIL clonotypes partially replaced the baseline blood repertoire, then decayed over months.

Germline-derived CDR1 and CDR2 are MGHRA and YSYEKL. V lost 0 bases, J lost 4 bases, and 14 bases lay in between. This CDR3 region has 16 residues. Regarding time point: pre-treatment sample, taken before nivolumab and TIL therapy. A remark on this clone: Its matching antigen is unknown.

The libraries were made with immunoSEQ v3. TCRdb's copy holds only in-frame clones and misses some; the assay was immunoSEQ multiplex PCR. Among some 16,000 clones listed, around 70% were seen once. The chain couples TRBV4-1 to TRBJ2-3, with D tentatively TRBD1 or TRBD2 (5 bases each). The receptor was isolated from a person between 30 and 79 years old with non-small cell lung cancer. The sequencing here drew on blood, taken at baseline. In DNA, the CDR3 is TGCGCCAGCAGCCAAGATAGAGGGGCGGCGGCAGATACGCAGTATTTT. Amino acids: CASSQDRGAAADTQYF.